This entry lists 16 T cell receptor beta chains sequenced from one sample in a study of T cells after yellow fever vaccination. TCRdb itself ran the 5' RACE reads through MiXCR, one entry per CDR3 protein. The sample gives 620,000 or so distinct CDR3 sequences, around 12% of which show up once; just under 15% is in the top ten. This sample comprised PBMCs, obtained on the day of the yellow fever booster vaccination. Receptor source: a man aged 25 to 45 who received the YFV17D yellow fever vaccine.

The CDR3 DNA reads as TGTGCCAGCAGTAACTCCCCCTCCTACAATGAGCAGTTCTTC. Translated, it gives CASSNSPSYNEQFF. V gene TRBV2 combines with J gene TRBJ2-1, with no clear D. V dropped 5 bases and J dropped 0 bases, with 8 bases sitting between them. CDR3 size: 14 residues. Looked up from germline, CDR1 is SNHLY and CDR2 is FYNNEI.

This clonotype occurred a few times. The rearrangement joins TRBV7-6 to TRBJ2-1; D is undetermined. The CDR3 has 12 amino acids. Germline V lookup: CDR1 SGHVS, CDR2 FNYEAQ. Trimming left V 9 bases short and J 6 bases short, with 12 bases between. The CDR3 region has the DNA TGTGCCAGTGGCCCGCAGGCCAATGAGCAGTTCTTC. Amino acid sequence: CASGPQANEQFF.

This clonotype was counted only a few times. The rearrangement links TRBV5-1 to TRBJ1-5, with D uncertain. Germline assignment: CDR1 SGHRS and CDR2 YFSETQ. The CDR3 has 13 residues. V shed 4 bases and J shed 2 bases, with 7 bases lying between them. The CDR3 is CASSHDRNQPQHF. The CDR3 region has the DNA TGCGCCAGCAGCCATGACCGCAATCAGCCCCAGCATTTT.

The genes are TRBV5-1 and TRBJ2-1; D unclear. This CDR3 has 13 residues. Germline assignment: CDR1 SGHRS and CDR2 YFSETQ. The V and J ends lost 7 bases and 8 bases respectively, with 16 bases between them. CDR3 coding DNA: TGCGCCAGCTTCTCCCCCCCGGAGTATGAGCAGTTCTTC. As protein: CASFSPPEYEQFF. Full variable domain (missing parts from reference TRBV5-1 and TRBJ2-1): KAGVTQTPRYLIKTRGQQVTLSCSPISGHRSVSWYQQTPGQGLQFLFEYFSETQRNKGNFPGRFSGRQFSNSRSEMNVSTLELGDSALYLCASFSPPEYEQFFGPGTRLTVL.

In this sample, this clonotype turned up a few times. This chain links TRBV11-2 with TRBJ1-2; tentative D call: TRBD1 (5 bases). This CDR3 contains 16 residues. Germline CDR1 is SGHAT and CDR2 is FQNNGV. Trimming took off 4 bases at V and 4 bases at J, with 19 bases between the two ends. This chain's CDR3 is CASSSRSAGGGYGYTF. In DNA, the CDR3 is TGTGCCAGCAGCTCCCGTTCCGCGGGGGGAGGCTATGGCTACACCTTC.

The V gene is TRBV4-3, the J gene TRBJ2-1; 11 bases are a match to TRBD2. J was trimmed by 8 bases and V by 0 bases; bases with no gene match: 18. Germline CDR1 and CDR2: LGHNA and YSLEER. The CDR3 contains 20 residues. This chain's CDR3 is CASSQDLSSGRTLVYDEQFF. CDR3 coding DNA: TGCGCCAGCAGCCAAGATCTGTCTAGCGGGAGGACCCTGGTCTATGATGAGCAGTTCTTC.

The chain has TRBV24-1 and TRBJ1-1; 7 bases agree with TRBD1. The germline V gene encodes CDR1 KGHDR and CDR2 SFDVKD. The length of the CDR3 is 15 residues. V trimming: 7 bases; J trimming: 1 base; junction bases outside the gene matches: 8. The CDR3 here is CATRARGTANTEAFF. In nucleotides, the CDR3 is TGTGCCACCAGGGCTCGGGGGACAGCGAACACTGAAGCTTTCTTT.

This chain uses TRBV27 with TRBJ2-7; 7 nucleotides line up with TRBD1. The CDR3 has 14 residues. Germline V CDR1 and CDR2: MNHEY, SMNVEV (reference sequence). With V trimmed by 10 bases and J by 2 bases, 11 bases remained unmatched. CDR3 nucleotides: TGTGCCACCCGACAGGGACAAAGCACCTACGAGCAGTACTTC. This sequence encodes CATRQGQSTYEQYF.

The chain recombines TRBV5-1 with TRBJ2-3, with D tentatively TRBD1 or TRBD2 (5 bases each). The CDR3 consists of 16 residues. The germline V and J ends were trimmed by 4 bases and 0 bases, with 15 bases remaining between them. Germline V gives CDR1 SGHRS, CDR2 YFSETQ. The CDR3 DNA follows: TGCGCCAGCAGCGCCCCCCGGGGCGCTAGCACAGATACGCAGTATTTT. Translation: CASSAPRGASTDTQYF.

V and J are TRBV5-6 and TRBJ2-2, with TRBD2 matching over 7 bases. J gave up 0 bases and V 4 bases, and 6 bases lay outside the gene matches. CDR3 length: 16 amino acids. Germline V lookup: CDR1 SGHDT, CDR2 YYEEEE. CDR3 sequence (DNA): TGTGCCAGCAGCCGAAGAACTAGCGCGAACACCGGGGAGCTGTTTTTT. It is translated as CASSRRTSANTGELFF.

The rearrangement joins TRBV3-1 to TRBJ1-2; tentative D call: TRBD1 (6 bases). CDR1 is LGHDT, CDR2 YNNKEL, per germline (reference sequence). CDR3 size: 14 residues. The V and J ends lost 1 base and 6 bases respectively, with 12 bases between them. The CDR3 DNA reads TGTGCCAGCAGCCAAGCAGGGGCGGTAGATGGCTACACCTTC. Translated, it gives CASSQAGAVDGYTF. The variable domain in full, with the rest retrieved from reference TRBV3-1 and TRBJ1-2, is DTAVSQTPKYLVTQMGNDKSIKCEQNLGHDTMYWYKQDSKKFLKIMFSYNNKELIINETVPNRFSPKSPDKAHLNLHINSLELGDSAVYFCASSQAGAVDGYTFGSGTRLTVV.

This clonotype has more than one count but fewer than ten. The chain has TRBV12-3 or TRBV12-4 and TRBJ2-3, with 7 positions matching TRBD2. The ends lost 6 bases at V and 5 bases at J; junction bases unmatched: 14. CDR3 size: 16 residues. CDR3 region: CASSLMAAGAGDTQYF. CDR3 DNA: TGTGCCAGCAGCCTAATGGCGGCGGGAGCAGGAGATACGCAGTATTTT.

This clonotype was seen only a few times. The chain links TRBV12-3 or TRBV12-4 to TRBJ2-7; D is perhaps TRBD2 (6 bases). CDR3 length equals 17 residues. Trimming removed 5 bases from V and 5 bases from J, with 25 bases in between. The CDR3 sequence: CASSTTAGPLLLHEQYF. The CDR3 DNA reads as TGTGCCAGCAGTACGACTGCGGGACCCCTTCTACTACACGAGCAGTACTTC.

The rearrangement uses TRBV7-2 and TRBJ2-7, with TRBD1 identical over 7 bases. Germline assignment: CDR1 SGHTA and CDR2 FQGNSA. V trimming: 7 bases; J trimming: 2 bases; junction bases outside the gene matches: 5. The CDR3 length is 13 residues. CDR3 protein: CASTRRGPYEQYF. The CDR3, as DNA: TGTGCCAGCACCCGAAGGGGGCCCTACGAGCAGTACTTC.

The rearrangement links TRBV5-6 to TRBJ1-4; unclear D gene. The V end was cut by 4 bases, the J end by 3 bases, with 16 bases between. The CDR3 length is 16 residues. The germline V gene encodes CDR1 SGHDT and CDR2 YYEEEE. As DNA, the CDR3 is TGTGCCAGCAGCCTACCGGGAGGTTCTTCTAATGAAAAACTGTTTTTT. Protein: CASSLPGGSSNEKLFF.

V is TRBV25-1 and J is TRBJ1-2, with D possibly matching TRBD1 (5 bases). This CDR3 spans 13 amino acids. Between the trimmed V and J ends, which lost 6 bases and 4 bases, there was a span of 12 bases. The V gene's germline CDR1 is MGHDK and CDR2 SYGVNS. Written as DNA, the CDR3 is TGTGCCAGCAGAGGGGTGGGGGTCTATGGCTACACCTTC. It encodes CASRGVGVYGYTF.